This is a list of T cell receptor beta chains from one sample in a study of blood T cell repertoires in COVID-19. TCRdb's table, derived via immunoSEQ multiplex PCR, lists solely in-frame clones and lacks some. The profile shows about 350,000 clones, almost 90% of them singletons. The sequenced sample was peripheral blood. These receptors all come from a woman in her 70s with COVID-19, enrolled during active disease. Both conserved end residues are part of each CDR3.

V	J	CDR3
TRBV12-3/TRBV12-4	TRBJ1-5	CASRRGQNQPQHF
TRBV3-1/TRBV3-2	TRBJ2-3	CASSHASGGLISTDTQYF
TRBV10-2	TRBJ2-7	CASSVSGLSSYEQYF
TRBV7-2	TRBJ1-1	CASSLFTGGPEAFF
TRBV6-2/TRBV6-3	TRBJ1-5	CASSYGQGQPQHF
TRBV10-3	TRBJ2-1	CAISEPGLAAYNEQFF
TRBV10-3	TRBJ1-1	CATQRGTEAFF
TRBV21-1	TRBJ1-3	CASNSGGEGSGNTIYF
TRBV4-1	TRBJ1-2	CASSQELGQGAVIKYGYTF
TRBV24-1	TRBJ1-2	CATRSGAGYGYTF
TRBV24-1	TRBJ2-1	CATSAPGQGKDNEQFF
TRBV19	TRBJ2-7	CASSPSAGAGQYF
TRBV24-1	TRBJ1-5	CAANRFGQPQHF
TRBV18	TRBJ2-1	CASSPLGGPGNEQFF
TRBV4-3	TRBJ2-1	CASSQDRSGIYNEQFF
TRBV3-1/TRBV3-2	TRBJ2-1	CASSQGQGVAISYNEQFF
TRBV7-2	TRBJ2-7	CASSSTTASYEQYF
TRBV28	TRBJ1-1	CASSPPAGVPAFF
TRBV10-3	TRBJ1-4	CAISEVRTNEKLFF
TRBV7-2	TRBJ2-3	CASSLAPGLAGGPTDTQYF
TRBV27	TRBJ1-2	CASSPRQGVAYGYTF
TRBV7-8	TRBJ1-1	CASSRETGNTEAFF
TRBV5-1	TRBJ2-5	CASSLVPGGPETQYF